The rows below give T cell receptor beta chains drawn from one sample of a study of blood T cell repertoires in COVID-19. Only in-frame clones appear in the TCRdb table, and some are missing; sequencing was by immunoSEQ multiplex PCR. The sample holds 65,000 to 80,000 clones, approximately 87% seen once. The sequenced sample was peripheral blood. Source of these receptors: a man older than 75 in a cohort sampled during active COVID-19. Each CDR3 is given with its conserved first and last residue. The order of the fields is V gene, J gene, D gene, CDR3 protein, CDR3 DNA. A D gene is named only where the DNA matches it firmly.

v_gene: TRBV7-7
j_gene: TRBJ1-1
d_gene: TRBD1
CDR3aa: CASSYETGSEAFF
CDR3nt: TGTGCCAGCAGCTATGAGACAGGGTCTGAAGCTTTCTTT

v_gene: TRBV28
j_gene: TRBJ2-1
d_gene: -
CDR3aa: CASSFTSGGRGNEQFF
CDR3nt: TGTGCCAGCAGTTTCACATCGGGGGGCCGGGGGAATGAGCAGTTCTTC

v_gene: TRBV18
j_gene: TRBJ2-1
d_gene: -
CDR3aa: CASSLDNNEQFF
CDR3nt: TGTGCCAGCTCACTGGACAACAATGAGCAGTTCTTC

v_gene: TRBV5-1
j_gene: TRBJ2-5
d_gene: TRBD1
CDR3aa: CASSWDRGPQETQYF
CDR3nt: TGCGCCAGCAGTTGGGACAGGGGCCCGCAAGAGACCCAGTACTTC

v_gene: TRBV7-9
j_gene: TRBJ2-5
d_gene: -
CDR3aa: CASSPRRRQEAQYF
CDR3nt: TGTGCCAGCAGCCCTCGACGACGCCAAGAGGCCCAGTACTTC

v_gene: TRBV29-1
j_gene: TRBJ2-7
d_gene: TRBD1
CDR3aa: CSVVPSRGLSYEQYF
CDR3nt: TGCAGCGTGGTCCCCAGCAGGGGGCTTTCCTACGAGCAGTACTTC

v_gene: TRBV12-5
j_gene: TRBJ1-4
d_gene: -
CDR3aa: CASGLEDRDTTNEKLFF
CDR3nt: TGTGCTAGTGGTTTGGAGGACAGAGATACAACTAATGAAAAACTGTTTTTT

v_gene: TRBV2
j_gene: TRBJ2-2
d_gene: -
CDR3aa: CASSVGTGELFF
CDR3nt: TGTGCCAGCAGTGTCGGCACCGGGGAGCTGTTTTTT

v_gene: TRBV9
j_gene: TRBJ1-1
d_gene: -
CDR3aa: CASSAQTNTEAFF
CDR3nt: TGTGCCAGCAGTGCACAAACGAACACTGAAGCTTTCTTT

v_gene: TRBV4-1
j_gene: TRBJ1-6
d_gene: -
CDR3aa: CASSQQEGNNSPLHF
CDR3nt: TGCGCCAGCAGCCAGCAGGAGGGTAATAATTCACCCCTCCACTTT

v_gene: TRBV10-2
j_gene: TRBJ1-1
d_gene: TRBD1
CDR3aa: CASRPDRAPMNTEAFF
CDR3nt: TGCGCCAGCAGACCGGACAGGGCCCCTATGAACACTGAAGCTTTCTTT

v_gene: TRBV7-2
j_gene: TRBJ2-3
d_gene: -
CDR3aa: CASSLATRDTQYF
CDR3nt: TGTGCCAGCAGCTTGGCCACGCGGGATACGCAGTATTTT

v_gene: TRBV7-2
j_gene: TRBJ2-3
d_gene: TRBD2
CDR3aa: CASSLTSGGLDTQYF
CDR3nt: TGTGCCAGCAGCTTAACTAGCGGGGGGCTAGATACGCAGTATTTT

v_gene: TRBV18
j_gene: TRBJ2-1
d_gene: TRBD1
CDR3aa: CASSPRDRGLNEQFF
CDR3nt: TGTGCCAGCTCACCAAGGGACAGGGGGCTCAATGAGCAGTTCTTC

v_gene: TRBV28
j_gene: TRBJ2-1
d_gene: TRBD1
CDR3aa: CASSPTGTGRYNEQFF
CDR3nt: TGTGCCAGCAGTCCAACCGGGACAGGGAGATACAATGAGCAGTTCTTC

v_gene: TRBV18
j_gene: TRBJ2-1
d_gene: TRBD1
CDR3aa: CASSEQGLNEQFF
CDR3nt: TGTGCCAGCTCCGAACAGGGGTTGAATGAGCAGTTCTTC